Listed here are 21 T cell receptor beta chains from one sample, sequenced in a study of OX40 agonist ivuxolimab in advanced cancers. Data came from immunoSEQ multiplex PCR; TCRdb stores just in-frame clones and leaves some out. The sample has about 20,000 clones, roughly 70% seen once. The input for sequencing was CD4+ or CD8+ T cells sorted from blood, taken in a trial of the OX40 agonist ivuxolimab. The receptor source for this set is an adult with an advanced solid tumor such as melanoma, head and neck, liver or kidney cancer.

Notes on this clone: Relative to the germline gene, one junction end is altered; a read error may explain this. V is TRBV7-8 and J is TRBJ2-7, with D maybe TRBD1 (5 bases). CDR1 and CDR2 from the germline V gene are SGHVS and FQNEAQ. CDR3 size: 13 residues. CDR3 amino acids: CAGSFATAYEQYF. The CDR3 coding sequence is TGTGCCGGCAGCTTCGCGACAGCATACGAGCAGTACTTC.

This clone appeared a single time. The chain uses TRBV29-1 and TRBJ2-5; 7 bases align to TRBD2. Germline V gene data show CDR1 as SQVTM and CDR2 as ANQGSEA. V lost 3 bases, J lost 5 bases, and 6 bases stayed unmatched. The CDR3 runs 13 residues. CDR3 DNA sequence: TGCAGCGTTGACGTCCCGGGGGGTGAGACCCAGTACTTC. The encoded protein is CSVDVPGGETQYF.

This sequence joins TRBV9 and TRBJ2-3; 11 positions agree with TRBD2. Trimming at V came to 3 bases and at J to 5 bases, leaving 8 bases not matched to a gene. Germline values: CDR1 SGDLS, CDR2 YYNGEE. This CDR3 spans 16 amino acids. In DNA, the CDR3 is TGTGCCAGCAGCGCCCTTAGCGGGGGGGCCGGAGATACGCAGTATTTT. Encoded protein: CASSALSGGAGDTQYF.

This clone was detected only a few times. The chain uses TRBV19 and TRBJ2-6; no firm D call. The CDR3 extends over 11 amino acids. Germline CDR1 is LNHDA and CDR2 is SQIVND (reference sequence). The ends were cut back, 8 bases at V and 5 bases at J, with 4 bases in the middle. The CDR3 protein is CASRRANVLTF. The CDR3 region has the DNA TGTGCCAGTCGTAGGGCCAACGTCCTGACTTTC. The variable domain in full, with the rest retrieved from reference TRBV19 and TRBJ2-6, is DGGITQSPKYLFRKEGQNVTLSCEQNLNHDAMYWYRQDPGQGLRLIYYSQIVNDFQKGDIAEGYSVSREKKESFPLTVTSAQKNPTAFYLCASRRANVLTFGAGSRLTVL.

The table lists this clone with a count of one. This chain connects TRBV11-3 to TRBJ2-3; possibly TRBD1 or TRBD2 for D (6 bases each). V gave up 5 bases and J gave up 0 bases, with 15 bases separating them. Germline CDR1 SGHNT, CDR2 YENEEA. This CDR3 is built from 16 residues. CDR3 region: CASSPKRRGSTDTQYF. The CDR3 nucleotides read TGTGCCAGCAGCCCAAAGAGGAGGGGGAGCACAGATACGCAGTATTTT. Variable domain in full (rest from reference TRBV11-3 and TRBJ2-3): EAGVVQSPRYKIIEKKQPVAFWCNPISGHNTLYWYLQNLGQGPELLIRYENEEAVDDSQLPKDRFSAERLKGVDSTLKIQPAELGDSAVYLCASSPKRRGSTDTQYFGPGTRLTVL.

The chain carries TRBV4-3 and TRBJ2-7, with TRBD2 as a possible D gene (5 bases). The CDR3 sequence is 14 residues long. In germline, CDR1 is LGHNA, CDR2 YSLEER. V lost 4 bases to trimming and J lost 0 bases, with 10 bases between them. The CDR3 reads CASSPEGSSYEQYF. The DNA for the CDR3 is TGCGCCAGCAGCCCAGAGGGCTCCTCCTACGAGCAGTACTTC.

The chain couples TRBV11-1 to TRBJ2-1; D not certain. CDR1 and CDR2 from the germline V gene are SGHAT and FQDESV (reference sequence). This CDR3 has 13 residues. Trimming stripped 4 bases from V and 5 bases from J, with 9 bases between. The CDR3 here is CASSYHSDNEQFF. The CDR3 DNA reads TGTGCCAGCAGCTACCATTCCGACAATGAGCAGTTCTTC.

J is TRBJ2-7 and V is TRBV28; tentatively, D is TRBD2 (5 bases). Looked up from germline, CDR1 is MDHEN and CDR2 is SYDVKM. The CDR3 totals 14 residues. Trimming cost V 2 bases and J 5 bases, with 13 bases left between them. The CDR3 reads CASSLVEGVDEQYF. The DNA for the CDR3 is TGTGCCAGCAGTTTAGTCGAGGGAGTCGACGAGCAGTACTTC.

CDR3 amino acids: CASSSGLATDTQYF. In DNA form, the CDR3 reads TGTGCCAGCAGCTCAGGACTAGCGACCGATACGCAGTATTTT. This rearrangement joins TRBV7-3 to TRBJ2-3, with 9 bases identical to TRBD2. After removal of 4 bases from V and 6 bases from J, the junction contained 5 bases not matched to a gene. Per germline, CDR1 SGHTA and CDR2 FQGTGA. The CDR3 consists of 14 residues.

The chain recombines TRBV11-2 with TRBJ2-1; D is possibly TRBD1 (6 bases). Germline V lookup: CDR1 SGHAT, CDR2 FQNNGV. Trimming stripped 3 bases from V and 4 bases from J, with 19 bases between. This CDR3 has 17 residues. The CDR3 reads CASSFRSPGHLYNEQFF. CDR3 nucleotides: TGTGCCAGCAGCTTTCGTAGCCCGGGACACCTATACAATGAGCAGTTCTTC.

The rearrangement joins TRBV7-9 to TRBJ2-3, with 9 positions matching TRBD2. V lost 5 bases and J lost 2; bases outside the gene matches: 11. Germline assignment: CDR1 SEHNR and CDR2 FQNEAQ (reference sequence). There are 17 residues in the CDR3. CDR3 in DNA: TGTGCCAGCAGCCTTTTGCCAGCGGGGGGAAACACAGATACGCAGTATTTT. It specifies CASSLLPAGGNTDTQYF.

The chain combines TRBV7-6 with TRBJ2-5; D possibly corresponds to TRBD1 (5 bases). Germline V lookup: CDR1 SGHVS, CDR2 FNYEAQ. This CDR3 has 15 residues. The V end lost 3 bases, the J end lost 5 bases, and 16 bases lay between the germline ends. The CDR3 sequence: CASSLLPGSRETQYF. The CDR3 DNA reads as TGTGCCAGCAGCTTGTTACCAGGGTCCCGGGAGACCCAGTACTTC.

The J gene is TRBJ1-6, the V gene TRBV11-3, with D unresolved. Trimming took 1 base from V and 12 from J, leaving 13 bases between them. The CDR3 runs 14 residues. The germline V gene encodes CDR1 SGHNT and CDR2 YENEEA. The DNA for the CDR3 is TGTGCCAGCAGCTTAGGAGTAGGCGTGCGACCCCTCCACTTT. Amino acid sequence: CASSLGVGVRPLHF.

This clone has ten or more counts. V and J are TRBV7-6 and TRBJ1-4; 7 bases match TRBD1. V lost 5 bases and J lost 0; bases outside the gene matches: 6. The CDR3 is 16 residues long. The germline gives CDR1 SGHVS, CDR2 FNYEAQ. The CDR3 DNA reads TGTGCCAGCAGCCCGGACAGGCCCCCAACTAATGAAAAACTGTTTTTT. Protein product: CASSPDRPPTNEKLFF. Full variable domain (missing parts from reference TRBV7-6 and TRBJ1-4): GAGVSQSPRYKVTKRGQDVALRCDPISGHVSLYWYRQALGQGPEFLTYFNYEAQQDKSGLPNDRFSAERPEGSISTLTIQRTEQRDSAMYRCASSPDRPPTNEKLFFGSGTQLSVL.

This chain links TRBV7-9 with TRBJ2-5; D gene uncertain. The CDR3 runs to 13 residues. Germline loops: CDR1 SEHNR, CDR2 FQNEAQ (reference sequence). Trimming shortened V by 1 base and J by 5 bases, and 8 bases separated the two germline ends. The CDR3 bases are TGTGCCAGCAGCTTAGTTGGTTATGAGACCCAGTACTTC. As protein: CASSLVGYETQYF. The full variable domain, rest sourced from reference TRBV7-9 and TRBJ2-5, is DTGVSQNPRHKITKRGQNVTFRCDPISEHNRLYWYRQTLGQGPEFLTYFQNEAQLEKSRLLSDRFSAERPKGSFSTLEIQRTEQGDSAMYLCASSLVGYETQYFGPGTRLLVL.

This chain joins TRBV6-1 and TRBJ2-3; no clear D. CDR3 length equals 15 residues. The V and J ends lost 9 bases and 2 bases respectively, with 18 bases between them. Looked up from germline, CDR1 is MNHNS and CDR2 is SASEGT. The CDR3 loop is CASAVSRFATDTQYF. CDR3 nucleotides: TGTGCCAGTGCCGTTAGCAGATTCGCCACAGATACGCAGTATTTT.

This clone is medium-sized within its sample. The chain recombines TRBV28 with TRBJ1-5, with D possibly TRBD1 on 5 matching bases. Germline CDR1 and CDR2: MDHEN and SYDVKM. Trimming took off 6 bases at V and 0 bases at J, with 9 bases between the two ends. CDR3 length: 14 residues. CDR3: CASSGANSNQPQHF. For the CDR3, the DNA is TGTGCCAGCAGCGGGGCAAATAGCAATCAGCCCCAGCATTTT. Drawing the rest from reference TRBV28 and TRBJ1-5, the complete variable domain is DVKVTQSSRYLVKRTGEKVFLECVQDMDHENMFWYRQDPGLGLRLIYFSYDVKMKEKGDIPEGYSVSREKKERFSLILESASTNQTSMYLCASSGANSNQPQHFGDGTRLSIL.

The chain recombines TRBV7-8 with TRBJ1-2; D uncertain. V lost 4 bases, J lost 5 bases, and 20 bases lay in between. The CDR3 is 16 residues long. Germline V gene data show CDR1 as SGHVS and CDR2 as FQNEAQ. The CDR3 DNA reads TGTGCCAGCAGCTCAACTAGGATGAGGGATGAGTATGGCTACACCTTC. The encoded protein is CASSSTRMRDEYGYTF.

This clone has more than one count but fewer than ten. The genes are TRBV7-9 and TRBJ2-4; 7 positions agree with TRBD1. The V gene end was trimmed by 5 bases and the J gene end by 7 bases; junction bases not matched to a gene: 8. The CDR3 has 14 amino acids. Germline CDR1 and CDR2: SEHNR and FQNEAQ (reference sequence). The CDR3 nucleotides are TGTGCCAGCAGCATGACGACAGGGATTAACATTCAGTACTTC. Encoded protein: CASSMTTGINIQYF.

The CDR3: CASSLQAGGRKNIQYF. The CDR3 bases are TGTGCCAGCAGTTTACAAGCGGGGGGACGGAAAAACATTCAGTACTTC. The chain recombines TRBV28 with TRBJ2-4; the match to TRBD2 covers 9 bases. Germline V lookup: CDR1 MDHEN, CDR2 SYDVKM. The CDR3 length is 16 residues. J was trimmed by 4 bases and V by 2 bases; bases with no gene match: 6.

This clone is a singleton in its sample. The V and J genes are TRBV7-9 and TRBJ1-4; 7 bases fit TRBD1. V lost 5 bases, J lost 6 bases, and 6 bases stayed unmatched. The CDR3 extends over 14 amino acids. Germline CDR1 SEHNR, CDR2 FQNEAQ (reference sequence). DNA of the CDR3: TGTGCCAGCAGCCAAGACAGGGTTTATGAAAAACTGTTTTTT. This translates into CASSQDRVYEKLFF.